A single sample is the source of the 6 T cell receptor beta chains below, sequenced in a study of beta chain features in type 1 diabetes. Findings of the study overall: Among all four CD4+ subsets, Type 1 diabetes patients had TCRB CDR3s that were moderately but significantly shorter.

For these receptors, no antigen is known. Every isolated RNA sample was fully reverse transcribed, so sequencing captured expressed TCRB transcripts. Data came from immunoSEQ multiplex PCR; TCRdb stores just in-frame clones and leaves some out. Of about 160,000 clones listed, 6.5% to 10% are singletons. Sequenced sample: central memory CD4+ T cells from blood. These receptors originate from a woman in her late teens or twenties with type 1 diabetes.

The table lists this clone with a few counts. The genes are TRBV15 and TRBJ1-4, with D possibly being TRBD1 (6 bases). The V end was cut by 1 base, the J end by 7 bases, with 13 bases between. This CDR3 has 15 amino acids. The germline V gene has CDR1 LNHNV and CDR2 YYDKDF (reference sequence). This CDR3 reads CATSRGGRGAEKLFF. For the CDR3, the DNA is TGTGCCACCAGCAGAGGCGGACGGGGGGCTGAAAAACTGTTTTTT.

This clone was recorded a few times. The rearrangement links TRBV27 to TRBJ2-5; the D gene is possibly TRBD2 (5 bases). The germline V gene has CDR1 MNHEY and CDR2 SMNVEV (reference sequence). V shed 3 bases and J shed 0 bases, with 5 bases lying between them. This CDR3 comprises 13 residues. The CDR3 DNA sequence: TGTGCCAGCAGTTTCGGGGACCAAGAGACCCAGTACTTC. The encoded protein is CASSFGDQETQYF.

The chain is built from TRBV18 and TRBJ2-1, with D unclear. CDR1 and CDR2 from the germline V gene are KGHSH and LQKENI. The CDR3 runs to 13 residues. The V end was cut by 0 bases, the J end by 10 bases, with 10 bases between. The CDR3 region has the DNA TGTGCCAGCTCACCACCGGTCGCCAGGGAGCAGTTCTTC. As protein: CASSPPVAREQFF. The variable domain in full, with the rest retrieved from reference TRBV18 and TRBJ2-1, is NAGVMQNPRHLVRRRGQEARLRCSPMKGHSHVYWYRQLPEEGLKFMVYLQKENIIDESGMPKERFSAEFPKEGPSILRIQQVVRGDSAAYFCASSPPVAREQFFGPGTRLTVL.

This clone turned up a few times. This chain uses TRBV6-6 with TRBJ2-1, with no clear D. CDR1 is MNHNY and CDR2 is SVGAGI in the germline V gene (reference sequence). The CDR3 is 11 amino acids. V was pared by 11 bases and J by 4 bases, with 9 bases between. The CDR3 is CACAEYNEQFF. In DNA, the CDR3 is TGTGCCTGCGCCGAGTACAATGAGCAGTTCTTC.

The V call is TRBV14, the J call TRBJ1-2; 7 nucleotides align to TRBD1. J lost 4 bases, V lost 1 base, and 6 bases had no gene match. The CDR3 contains 15 residues. The germline V gene has CDR1 SGHDN and CDR2 FVKESK. The CDR3 region has the DNA TGTGCCAGCAGCCAAGTCCCCGGACAGGCCTATGGCTACACCTTC. Amino acids: CASSQVPGQAYGYTF.

This clone was seen a few times. The J gene is TRBJ2-5, the V gene TRBV15, with TRBD2 matching 11 bases. In germline, CDR1 is LNHNV, CDR2 YYDKDF (reference sequence). V dropped 1 base and J dropped 5; count of bases not matched to a gene: 15. This CDR3 has 19 amino acids. DNA for the CDR3: TGTGCCACCAGCAGAGGGTACGGGGGCACTAGCGGGAGCCGGGAGACCCAGTACTTC. Protein sequence: CATSRGYGGTSGSRETQYF.